This TCR beta chain is drawn from a study of blood T cell repertoires in COVID-19. Study as a whole: From T cells, B-cell-depleted T cells, or PBMCs came the material, which was cDNA or gDNA.

The CDR3 is 15 amino acids. The V and J ends lost 2 bases and 2 bases respectively, with 11 bases between them. Per the germline V gene, CDR1 is SGDLS and CDR2 is YYNGEE. Method: immunoSEQ multiplex PCR; TCRdb's copy keeps in-frame clones and lacks some. The sample lists some 80,000 clones, roughly 80% occurring once. The chain uses TRBV9 and TRBJ1-3; D might be TRBD1 (5 bases). The receptor was derived from a man older than 75 with acute or convalescent COVID-19. What was sequenced was peripheral blood. The CDR3: CASSVQGTAGNTIYF. The CDR3 DNA reads as TGTGCCAGCAGCGTCCAGGGTACGGCTGGAAACACCATATATTTT.